This is a list of T cell receptor beta chains from one sample in a study of CD8+CD57+ T cells in acquired aplastic anemia. One entry per CDR3 protein results from TCRdb running MiXCR on the reads. The sample contains 65,000 to 85,000 distinct CDR3 sequences, approximately 50% of which appear only once. Sequences were obtained from sorted CD4+, CD8+, or CD8+CD57+ T cells (not recorded which) from PBMCs. These receptor sequences come from a human donor in good health, serving as a control. Both conserved end residues are part of each CDR3. Each record gives: V gene, CDR3 length, J gene, CDR3 protein.

v_gene: TRBV30
len: 13
j_gene: TRBJ2-7
CDR3aa: CAWSVGEIYEQYF

v_gene: TRBV30
len: 15
j_gene: TRBJ1-6
CDR3aa: CAWSFPGVGNSPLHF

v_gene: TRBV29-1
len: 13
j_gene: TRBJ2-7
CDR3aa: CSVVPGDSYEQYF

v_gene: TRBV9
len: 14
j_gene: TRBJ2-1
CDR3aa: CASSRSGLANEQFF

v_gene: TRBV20-1
len: 15
j_gene: TRBJ1-1
CDR3aa: CSARDRPSGQGEAFF

v_gene: TRBV29-1
len: 11
j_gene: TRBJ2-7
CDR3aa: CSVGENYEQYF

v_gene: TRBV11-2
len: 15
j_gene: TRBJ2-1
CDR3aa: CASSLYDRAGDEQFF

v_gene: TRBV10-1
len: 16
j_gene: TRBJ2-7
CDR3aa: CASSGFLRDRSYEQYF

v_gene: TRBV20-1
len: 14
j_gene: TRBJ2-7
CDR3aa: CSARRTGGGYEQYF

v_gene: TRBV30
len: 17
j_gene: TRBJ1-6
CDR3aa: CAWSVFVPRGYNSPLHF

v_gene: TRBV7-9
len: 12
j_gene: TRBJ1-2
CDR3aa: CASSFEGAGYTF

v_gene: TRBV20-1
len: 12
j_gene: TRBJ1-2
CDR3aa: CSARGAGDGYTF

v_gene: TRBV6-1
len: 15
j_gene: TRBJ2-7
CDR3aa: CASSPRTVHLNEQYF

v_gene: TRBV20-1
len: 15
j_gene: TRBJ2-3
CDR3aa: CSARRRFGSTDTQYF

v_gene: TRBV20-1
len: 16
j_gene: TRBJ2-5
CDR3aa: CSARALAGANQETQYF

v_gene: TRBV2
len: 15
j_gene: TRBJ2-7
CDR3aa: CASRNRTGISYEQYF

v_gene: TRBV29-1
len: 11
j_gene: TRBJ2-1
CDR3aa: CSVAGRNEQFF

v_gene: TRBV24-1
len: 15
j_gene: TRBJ2-3
CDR3aa: CATSGGAGFSDTQYF

v_gene: TRBV2
len: 13
j_gene: TRBJ1-2
CDR3aa: CASSEQSLYGYTF

v_gene: TRBV5-8
len: 15
j_gene: TRBJ1-5
CDR3aa: CASSLDWGGQRPQHF